These T cell receptor beta chains were read from a single sample in a study of T cells after yellow fever vaccination. Via MiXCR, TCRdb re-called the 5' RACE reads, giving one row per CDR3 protein. The sample lists hundreds of thousands of distinct CDR3 sequences, roughly 13% occurring once. The source was PBMCs, collected on the day of the yellow fever booster vaccination. These receptor sequences come from a man aged 30 to 39 who received the YFV17D yellow fever vaccine. Each CDR3 is given with its conserved first and last residue. The D gene is left open where the match is weak. Clone size is given for some rows only: seen once, a few or many times, or a class if the clone is expanded.

d_gene	abundance	v_gene	j_gene	CDR3aa	CDR3nt
NA	NA	TRBV28	TRBJ2-7	CASRPGQSYEQYF	TGTGCCAGCAGACCCGGACAGAGCTACGAGCAGTACTTC
NA	NA	TRBV27	TRBJ2-2	CASTLRSGGELFF	TGTGCCAGCACCCTCAGAAGTGGGGGGGAGCTGTTTTTT
NA	NA	TRBV5-1	TRBJ2-2	CASSQGAATGELFF	TGCGCCAGCTCACAGGGTGCGGCCACCGGGGAGCTGTTTTTT
TRBD2	NA	TRBV19	TRBJ2-7	CASSGSGLAGPYEQYF	TGTGCCAGTAGTGGATCGGGACTAGCGGGCCCCTACGAGCAGTACTTC
TRBD2	NA	TRBV12-3/TRBV12-4	TRBJ2-1	CASSTTGLAGGLGEQFF	TGTGCCAGCAGCACAACCGGACTAGCGGGAGGCTTGGGTGAGCAGTTCTTC
NA	NA	TRBV5-1	TRBJ2-1	CASSLGGVGNNEQFF	TGCGCCAGCAGCTTGGGGGGCGTAGGGAACAATGAGCAGTTCTTC
TRBD1	few	TRBV19	TRBJ2-5	CASSPRDRGETQYF	TGTGCCAGTAGCCCCCGGGACAGGGGGGAGACCCAGTACTTC
NA	NA	TRBV5-6	TRBJ2-7	CASTPDAHSYEQYF	TGTGCCAGCACCCCGGACGCCCACTCCTACGAGCAGTACTTC
NA	NA	TRBV18	TRBJ2-7	CASAVSGTNYEQYF	TGTGCCAGCGCGGTAAGCGGGACAAACTACGAGCAGTACTTC
NA	few	TRBV12-3/TRBV12-4	TRBJ1-1	CASTLGQPTTAFF	TGTGCCAGCACCCTCGGACAGCCGACCACTGCTTTCTTT
NA	few	TRBV20-1	TRBJ1-3	CSAAFPVDGGTIYF	TGCAGTGCTGCCTTCCCCGTGGACGGCGGAACCATATATTTT
NA	NA	TRBV25-1	TRBJ2-7	CASSYSGAPYEQYF	TGTGCCAGCAGTTATTCAGGGGCTCCCTACGAGCAGTACTTC
NA	NA	TRBV6-1	TRBJ2-1	CASSARDPPRSYNEQFF	TGTGCCAGCAGTGCCCGGGACCCCCCTCGCTCCTACAATGAGCAGTTCTTC
NA	few	TRBV20-1	TRBJ1-1	CSARAVNTEAFF	TGCAGTGCTAGAGCAGTGAACACTGAAGCTTTCTTT
NA	NA	TRBV4-3	TRBJ2-2	CASRSSLAMGTGELFF	TGCGCCAGCAGATCCAGTCTAGCGATGGGGACCGGGGAGCTGTTTTTT
NA	NA	TRBV5-1	TRBJ2-2	CASSLQERTGELFF	TGCGCCAGCAGCTTGCAGGAGCGGACCGGGGAGCTGTTTTTT
NA	NA	TRBV7-2	TRBJ2-1	CASSQMGFEQFF	TGTGCCAGCAGCCAAATGGGGTTTGAGCAGTTCTTC
TRBD2	NA	TRBV7-8	TRBJ2-1	CASSNLAGYNEQFF	TGTGCCAGCAGCAATCTAGCGGGATACAATGAGCAGTTCTTC
NA	few	TRBV13	TRBJ2-2	CASSLEGLTNTGELFF	TGTGCCAGCAGCTTAGAAGGACTAACGAACACCGGGGAGCTGTTTTTT
NA	many	TRBV7-9	TRBJ2-1	CASSLGGSNEQFF	TGTGCCAGCAGCTTAGGGGGGTCCAATGAGCAGTTCTTC
NA	many	TRBV20-1	TRBJ1-1	CSAARERLMAFF	TGCAGTGCTGCTCGGGAGAGGTTGATGGCTTTCTTT
TRBD2	NA	TRBV7-3	TRBJ2-1	CASSRGLAEGNEQFF	TGTGCCAGCAGCCGGGGACTAGCGGAAGGTAATGAGCAGTTCTTC